One sample yielded the 4 T cell receptor beta chains listed below, sequenced in a study of beta chain features in type 1 diabetes. The sequenced template was cDNA made from the entire isolated RNA. Data came from immunoSEQ multiplex PCR; TCRdb stores just in-frame clones and leaves some out. The sample contains about 150,000 clones, about 13% of which appear only once. Study-wide findings and caveats: Shortening that was moderate but significant affected the TCRB CDR3s of Type 1 diabetes patients in all four CD4+ subsets.

For these receptors, no antigen is known. The sample consisted of central memory CD4+ T cells from blood. The receptors originated from a young man with type 1 diabetes.

This chain joins TRBV30 and TRBJ2-5, with 12 bases fitting TRBD2. Trimming cost V 0 bases and J 7 bases; bases outside gene matches: 9. The CDR3 is 16 amino acids. Per the germline V gene, CDR1 is GTSNPN and CDR2 is SVGIG (reference sequence). The CDR3 DNA reads as TGTGCCTGGAGTGTAACGACTAGCGGGGGCCTGGGGACCCAGTACTTC. It yields the protein CAWSVTTSGGLGTQYF. The full variable domain, its missing parts supplied by reference TRBV30 and TRBJ2-5, is SQTIHQWPATLVQPVGSPLSLECTVEGTSNPNLYWYRQAAGRGLQLLFYSVGIGQISSEVPQNLSASRPQDRQFILSSKKLLLSDSGFYLCAWSVTTSGGLGTQYFGPGTRLLVL.

This clone was seen more than once but under ten times. The gene calls are TRBV28 and TRBJ1-6; D may be TRBD1 (6 bases). V was pared by 9 bases and J by 5 bases, with 11 bases between. The CDR3 covers 13 residues. Germline loops: CDR1 MDHEN, CDR2 SYDVKM. CDR3 residues: CASNRVDNSPLHF. The CDR3 nucleotides are TGTGCCAGTAACAGGGTGGATAATTCACCCCTCCACTTT.

The J gene is TRBJ1-6, the V gene TRBV11-2; D is possibly TRBD1 (6 bases). V gave up 5 bases and J gave up 13 bases, with 15 bases separating them. The germline V gene encodes CDR1 SGHAT and CDR2 FQNNGV. The CDR3 runs 13 residues. The CDR3 DNA reads TGTGCCAGCAGCATACGGGACACACGGCCCCTCCACTTT. This codes for CASSIRDTRPLHF.

There are many counts of this clone. The chain recombines TRBV5-1 with TRBJ2-7, with 9 bases fitting TRBD2. Germline assignment: CDR1 SGHRS and CDR2 YFSETQ. This CDR3 comprises 15 residues. The J segment lost 1 base and the V segment lost 0 bases, leaving 2 bases of the junction unmatched. The chain's CDR3 is CASSLGLAVSYEQYF. The CDR3 nucleotides are TGCGCCAGCAGCTTGGGACTAGCGGTTTCCTACGAGCAGTACTTC. The whole variable domain, remainder taken from reference TRBV5-1 and TRBJ2-7, is KAGVTQTPRYLIKTRGQQVTLSCSPISGHRSVSWYQQTPGQGLQFLFEYFSETQRNKGNFPGRFSGRQFSNSRSEMNVSTLELGDSALYLCASSLGLAVSYEQYFGPGTRLTVT.